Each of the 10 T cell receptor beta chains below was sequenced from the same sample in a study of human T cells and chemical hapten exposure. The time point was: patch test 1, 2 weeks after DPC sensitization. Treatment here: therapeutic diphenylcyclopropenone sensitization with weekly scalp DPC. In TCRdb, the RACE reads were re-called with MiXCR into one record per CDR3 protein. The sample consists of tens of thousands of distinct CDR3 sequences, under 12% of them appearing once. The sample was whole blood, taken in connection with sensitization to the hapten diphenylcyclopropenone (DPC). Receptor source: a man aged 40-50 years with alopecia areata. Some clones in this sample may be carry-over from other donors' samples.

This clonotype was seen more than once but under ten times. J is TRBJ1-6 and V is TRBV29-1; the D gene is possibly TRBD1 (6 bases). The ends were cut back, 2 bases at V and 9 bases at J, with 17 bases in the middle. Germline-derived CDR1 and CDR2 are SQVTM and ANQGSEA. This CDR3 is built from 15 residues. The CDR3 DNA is TGCAGCGTTGAACATCCCGACAGGCGTTGTTCACCCCTCCACTTT. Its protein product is CSVEHPDRRCSPLHF.

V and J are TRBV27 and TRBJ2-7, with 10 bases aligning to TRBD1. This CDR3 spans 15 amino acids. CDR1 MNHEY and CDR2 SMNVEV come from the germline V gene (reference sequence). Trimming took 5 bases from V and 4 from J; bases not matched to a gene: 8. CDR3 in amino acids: CASSLRGQGLYEQYV. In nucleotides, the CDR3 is TGTGCCAGCAGTCTACGGGGACAGGGGCTATACGAGCAGTACGTC.

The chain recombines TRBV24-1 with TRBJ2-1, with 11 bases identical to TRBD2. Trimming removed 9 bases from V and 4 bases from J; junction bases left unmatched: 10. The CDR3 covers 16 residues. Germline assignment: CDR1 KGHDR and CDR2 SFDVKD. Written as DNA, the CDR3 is TGTGCCACCGGAGACCCCGGGACTAGCGGTTACAATGAGCAGTTCTTC. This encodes CATGDPGTSGYNEQFF.

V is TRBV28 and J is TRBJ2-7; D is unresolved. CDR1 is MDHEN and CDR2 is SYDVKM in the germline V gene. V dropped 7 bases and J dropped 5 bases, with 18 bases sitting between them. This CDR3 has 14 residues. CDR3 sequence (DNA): TGTGCCAGCACCTCAGCCGGGTCGAAAGACGAGCAGTACTTC. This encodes CASTSAGSKDEQYF.

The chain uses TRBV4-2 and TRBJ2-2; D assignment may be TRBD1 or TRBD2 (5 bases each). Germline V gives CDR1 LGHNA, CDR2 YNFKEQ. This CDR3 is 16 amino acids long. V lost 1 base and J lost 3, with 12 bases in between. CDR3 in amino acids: CASSQVVGDDTGELFF. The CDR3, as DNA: TGTGCCAGCAGCCAAGTAGTGGGGGACGACACCGGGGAGCTGTTTTTT.

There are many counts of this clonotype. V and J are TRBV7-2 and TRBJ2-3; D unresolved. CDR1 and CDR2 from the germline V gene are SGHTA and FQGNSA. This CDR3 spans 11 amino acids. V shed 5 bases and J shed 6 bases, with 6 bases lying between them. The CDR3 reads CASSPKDTQYF. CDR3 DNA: TGTGCCAGCAGCCCTAAGGATACGCAGTATTTT.

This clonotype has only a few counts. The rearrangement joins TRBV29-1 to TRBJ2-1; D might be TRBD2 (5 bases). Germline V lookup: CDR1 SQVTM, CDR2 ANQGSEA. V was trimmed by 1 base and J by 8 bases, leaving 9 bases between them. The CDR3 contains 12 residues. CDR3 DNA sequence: TGCAGCGTTGAAGGGGGAGCTGATGAGCAGTTCTTC. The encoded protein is CSVEGGADEQFF.

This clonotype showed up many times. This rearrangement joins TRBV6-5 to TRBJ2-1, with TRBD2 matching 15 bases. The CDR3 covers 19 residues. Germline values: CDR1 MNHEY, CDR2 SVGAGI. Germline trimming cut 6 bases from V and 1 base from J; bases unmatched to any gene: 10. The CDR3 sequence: CASRGPGLAGGLSYNEQFF. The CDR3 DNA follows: TGTGCCAGCAGGGGACCGGGACTAGCGGGAGGTTTGTCCTACAATGAGCAGTTCTTC.

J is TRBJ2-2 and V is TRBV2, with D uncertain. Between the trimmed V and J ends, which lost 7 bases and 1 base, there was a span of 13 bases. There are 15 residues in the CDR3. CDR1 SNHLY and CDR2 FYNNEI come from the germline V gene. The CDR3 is CASTLVDGNTGELFF. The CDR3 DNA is TGTGCCAGCACCTTGGTCGACGGGAACACCGGGGAGCTGTTTTTT.

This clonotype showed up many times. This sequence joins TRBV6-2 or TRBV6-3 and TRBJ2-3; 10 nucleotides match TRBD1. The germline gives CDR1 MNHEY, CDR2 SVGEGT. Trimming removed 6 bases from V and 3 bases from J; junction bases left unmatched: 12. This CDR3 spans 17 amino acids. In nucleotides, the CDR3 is TGTGCCAGCAGCCCCGACAGGGGGCTCGAAGGTACAGATACGCAGTATTTT. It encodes CASSPDRGLEGTDTQYF.